This T cell receptor beta chain was recorded in a study of patients and donors after allogeneic stem cell transplantation. After removal of 4 bases from V and 3 bases from J, the junction contained 12 bases not matched to a gene. In germline, CDR1 is MDHEN, CDR2 SYDVKM. CDR3 length equals 16 residues. Each CDR3 protein is one row after TCRdb ran MiXCR on the RT-PCR reads. The table has 15,000 to 20,000 distinct CDR3 sequences, about 5% seen once. The receptor comes from a human donor who was either an allogeneic HSCT recipient or a stem cell or donor lymphocyte infusion donor (not recorded which). It is not recorded whose cells these are; they may come from a transplant donor. The sequencing input was blood, either unsorted or a sorted T cell fraction (not recorded which). The chain carries TRBV28 and TRBJ2-7; 7 bases agree with TRBD2. CDR3 amino acids: CASSSMGDYESYEQYF. The CDR3 region has the DNA TGTGCCAGCAGTTCTATGGGGGACTATGAGAGCTACGAGCAGTACTTC.